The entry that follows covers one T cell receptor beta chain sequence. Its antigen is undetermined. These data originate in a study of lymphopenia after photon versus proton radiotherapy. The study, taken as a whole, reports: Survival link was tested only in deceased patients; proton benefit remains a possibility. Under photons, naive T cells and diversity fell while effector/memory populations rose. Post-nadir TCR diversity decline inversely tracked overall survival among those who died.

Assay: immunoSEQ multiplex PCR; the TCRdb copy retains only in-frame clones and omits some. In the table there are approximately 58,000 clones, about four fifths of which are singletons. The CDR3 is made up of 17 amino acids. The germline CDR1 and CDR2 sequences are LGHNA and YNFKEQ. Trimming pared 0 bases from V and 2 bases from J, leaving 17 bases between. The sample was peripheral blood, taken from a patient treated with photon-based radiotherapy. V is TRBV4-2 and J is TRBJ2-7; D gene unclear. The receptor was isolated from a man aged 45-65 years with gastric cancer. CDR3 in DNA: TGTGCCAGCAGCCAAGATCCCTCTATGGGTCCTACCTACGAGCAGTACTTC. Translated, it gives CASSQDPSMGPTYEQYF.